The table lists the clone carrying this TCR beta chain with a count of one. The antigen remains unidentified. This record belongs to a study of immune evolution from preneoplasia to lung adenocarcinoma. Whole-study context: HLA loss of heterozygosity: approximately 7.5% AIS, over 12% MIA, about 35% ADC, none AAH.

V lost 4 bases and J lost 7, with 7 bases in between. Germline-derived CDR1 and CDR2 are MGHDK and SYGVNS. The CDR3 is 11 residues long. Patients had resection in Japan or China between about 2014 and 2018. After pathologic assessment, macro-dissection selected premalignant or tumor cells for extraction. Study-level results: From normal lung to invasive adenocarcinoma, top clone frequencies appeared to decrease.

Method: immunoSEQ multiplex PCR; TCRdb's copy keeps in-frame clones and lacks some. The sample comprises thousands of clones, over 65% of which are singletons, and 6% to 9% rests with the top ten. Sequenced material: FFPE minimally invasive lung adenocarcinoma tissue. The rearrangement links TRBV25-1 to TRBJ1-2; D ambiguous. The origin of this receptor is a person between 60 and 79 years old with lung adenocarcinoma. CDR3 coding DNA: TGTGCCAGCAGTGGCGGGGTTGGCTACACCTTC. Translation gives CASSGGVGYTF.